One sample yielded the 30 T cell receptor beta chains listed below, sequenced in a study of response to subunit inactivated influenza vaccine. TCRdb re-analysed the RT-PCR reads in MiXCR, keeping a single row per CDR3 protein. The sample records roughly 790,000 distinct CDR3 sequences, about 20% being singletons. This specimen consisted of PBMCs from blood, obtained 4 to 6 days after vaccination. These receptors originate from a man aged 45 to 65 who received an inactivated influenza vaccine.

This clonotype has a count of ten or more. J is TRBJ2-1 and V is TRBV20-1, with 9 bases matching TRBD2. The CDR3 extends over 14 amino acids. Losses at the gene ends were 0 bases for V and 10 bases for J; bases not matched to a gene: 7. Per the germline V gene, CDR1 is DFQATT and CDR2 is SNEGSKA (reference sequence). CDR3 nucleotide sequence: TGCAGTGCTAGAGATTGGCTAGCGGGGTTAGAGCAGTTCTTC. Translated: CSARDWLAGLEQFF.

The chain uses TRBV20-1 and TRBJ2-3, with TRBD2 matching over 10 bases. Per the germline V gene, CDR1 is DFQATT and CDR2 is SNEGSKA (reference sequence). The CDR3 is 13 amino acids. The CDR3 is CSEAGGPTDTQYF. As DNA, the CDR3 is TGCAGCGAAGCGGGGGGGCCAACAGATACGCAGTATTTT.

The chain joins TRBV12-3 or TRBV12-4 to TRBJ1-2; D is unclear. The CDR3 covers 12 residues. V was cut by 6 bases and J by 2 bases, with 7 bases left in between. CDR3 DNA sequence: TGTGCCAGCAGCCCCTTCAACTATGGCTACACCTTC. Its protein is CASSPFNYGYTF.

The chain has TRBV5-1 and TRBJ2-1, with no clear D. The CDR3 spans 16 residues. V lost 1 base and J lost 7, with 18 bases in between. Germline V gene sequence: CDR1 SGHRS, CDR2 YFSETQ. As DNA, the CDR3 is TGCGCCAGCAGCTTGATTTCGTCGGCAAACAAAAATGAGCAGTTCTTC. Its protein is CASSLISSANKNEQFF.

The rearrangement uses TRBV6-2 or TRBV6-3 and TRBJ1-5, with a weak D call TRBD1 (5 bases). The CDR3 is 15 amino acids. Germline-derived CDR1 and CDR2 are MNHEY and SVGEGT. The V end lost 7 bases, the J end lost 3 bases, and 16 bases lay between the germline ends. The CDR3 sequence: CASTVSGRVNQPQHF. In nucleotides, the CDR3 is TGTGCCAGCACCGTATCGGGACGGGTCAATCAGCCCCAGCATTTT.

The DNA of the CDR3 is TGTGCCAGCTCACTCGACAGAAAGAACACCGGGGAGCTGTTTTTT. Its translation: CASSLDRKNTGELFF. The chain couples TRBV18 to TRBJ2-2; the D gene is possibly TRBD1 (5 bases). V dropped 4 bases and J dropped 1 base, with 10 bases sitting between them. The CDR3 has 15 amino acids. Germline loops: CDR1 KGHSH, CDR2 LQKENI.

The chain is built from TRBV7-6 and TRBJ1-1, with D tentatively TRBD1 (5 bases). Germline CDR1 reads SGHVS; CDR2 reads FNYEAQ. V was shortened by 0 bases and J by 5 bases, with 13 bases between the two germline ends. The CDR3 has 15 amino acids. The CDR3 sequence: CASSLASGGRTEAFF. The CDR3 nucleotides read TGTGCCAGCAGCTTAGCGTCGGGGGGTAGGACTGAAGCTTTCTTT. Drawing the rest from reference TRBV7-6 and TRBJ1-1, the complete variable domain is GAGVSQSPRYKVTKRGQDVALRCDPISGHVSLYWYRQALGQGPEFLTYFNYEAQQDKSGLPNDRFSAERPEGSISTLTIQRTEQRDSAMYRCASSLASGGRTEAFFGQGTRLTVV.

V is TRBV20-1 and J is TRBJ2-1; 12 nucleotides match TRBD2. Germline V gene lookup returns CDR1 DFQATT and CDR2 SNEGSKA (reference sequence). Trimming at V came to 5 bases and at J to 0 bases, leaving 11 bases not matched to a gene. This CDR3 region has 18 residues. The CDR3 sequence: CSASLKTSGRPSYNEQFF. CDR3 in DNA: TGCAGTGCTTCCCTAAAAACTAGCGGGAGGCCCTCCTACAATGAGCAGTTCTTC.

This clonotype was seen a handful of times. The V gene is TRBV5-1, the J gene TRBJ2-5; a weak D match, TRBD2 (5 bases). Germline CDR1 reads SGHRS; CDR2 reads YFSETQ. V lost 5 bases, J lost 4 bases, and 15 bases lay in between. This CDR3 comprises 14 residues. The CDR3 nucleotides are TGCGCCAGCAGGGGCTCAGACGGGATAGAGACCCAGTACTTC. Residues: CASRGSDGIETQYF.

This clonotype turned up a few times. This rearrangement joins TRBV7-2 to TRBJ1-5; D not resolved. Germline V gene data show CDR1 as SGHTA and CDR2 as FQGNSA. Trimming took 2 bases from V and 8 from J, leaving 10 bases between them. The CDR3 is made up of 13 amino acids. The CDR3 nucleotides read TGTGCCAGCAGCTTATCATCTTACGAGCCCCAGCATTTT. Translated: CASSLSSYEPQHF.

Only a few counts were recorded for this clonotype. The chain joins TRBV6-5 to TRBJ1-3; 9 nucleotides line up with TRBD1. V was clipped by 0 bases and J by 2 bases; unmatched bases: 2. CDR1 MNHEY and CDR2 SVGAGI come from the germline V gene. The CDR3 has 16 amino acids. This chain's CDR3 is CASSYSGQGTGNTIYF. In DNA, the CDR3 is TGTGCCAGCAGTTACTCCGGACAGGGGACTGGAAACACCATATATTTT.

In the case of this clonotype: One end of the junction does not line up with germline, which may come from a read error. As DNA, the CDR3 is TGCGCCAGCAGCGGGGGACGGATTCCCACAGCTACGCAGTATTTT. This codes for CASSGGRIPTATQYF. The V call is TRBV5-1, the J call TRBJ2-3, with D perhaps assigned TRBD1 or TRBD2 (5 bases each). In germline, CDR1 is SGHRS, CDR2 YFSETQ. The CDR3 spans 15 residues.

This clonotype was recorded many times. A much larger clonotype is one base distant, so this may be a read error. The chain links TRBV2 to TRBJ2-1; 8 positions agree with TRBD2. In germline, CDR1 is SNHLY, CDR2 FYNNEI. This CDR3 is 19 amino acids long. CDR3 sequence: CTFCFGPVGGRIPYNEQFF. The CDR3 nucleotides are TGTACCTTCTGTTTCGGGCCTGTCGGCGGGAGGATACCCTACAATGAGCAGTTCTTC.

This chain links TRBV12-3 or TRBV12-4 with TRBJ2-1; TRBD2 agrees at 9 bases. The CDR3 contains 15 residues. The junction had 7 bases not matched to a gene; V was cut back by 5 bases and J by 5 bases. Written as DNA, the CDR3 is TGTGCCAGCAGTCCTAGGACTAGCGTCCACAATGAGCAGTTCTTC. It specifies CASSPRTSVHNEQFF.

There are a few counts of this clonotype. This chain joins TRBV5-5 and TRBJ2-1; 8 nucleotides line up with TRBD1. The CDR3 totals 17 residues. CDR1 is SGHKS, CDR2 YYEKEE, per germline (reference sequence). The V and J ends lost 4 bases and 4 bases, in that order; junction bases with no gene match: 13. The chain's CDR3 is CASSGQGAPSTYNEQFF. The CDR3 DNA follows: TGTGCCAGCAGCGGCCAGGGGGCGCCTAGCACATACAATGAGCAGTTCTTC.

The rearrangement links TRBV7-8 to TRBJ2-5; the match to TRBD2 covers 7 bases. Per germline, CDR1 SGHVS and CDR2 FQNEAQ. Losses at the gene ends were 1 base for V and 4 bases for J; bases not matched to a gene: 6. This CDR3 region has 15 residues. The CDR3 sequence: CASSLVGGWRETQYF. CDR3 bases: TGTGCCAGCAGCTTAGTGGGAGGGTGGCGAGAGACCCAGTACTTC.

This clonotype was detected ten times or more. This rearrangement joins TRBV12-3 or TRBV12-4 to TRBJ2-3, with TRBD1 matching 8 bases. J gave up 1 base and V 4 bases, and 7 bases lay outside the gene matches. This CDR3 region has 16 residues. The CDR3 here is CASSSDRASGTDTQYF. Here the CDR3 DNA reads TGTGCCAGCAGTTCGGACAGGGCTAGCGGCACAGATACGCAGTATTTT.

The genes are TRBV9 and TRBJ1-6, with a possible D match to TRBD1 (5 bases). V lost 0 bases and J lost 7, with 11 bases in between. Germline assignment: CDR1 SGDLS and CDR2 YYNGEE. This CDR3 contains 15 residues. CDR3 nucleotides: TGTGCCAGCAGCGTAGTGGAAGGGGTGAATTCACCCCTCCACTTT. It encodes CASSVVEGVNSPLHF.

This clonotype was observed a few times. V and J are TRBV18 and TRBJ2-5; 11 nucleotides agree with TRBD2. The V gene end was trimmed by 3 bases and the J gene end by 3 bases; junction bases not matched to a gene: 9. The length of the CDR3 is 17 residues. CDR1 is KGHSH and CDR2 is LQKENI in the germline V gene. Here the CDR3 reads CASSPLMMTSGKETQYF. The DNA for the CDR3 is TGTGCCAGCTCACCCCTTATGATGACTAGCGGGAAAGAGACCCAGTACTTC. Full variable domain (remainder filled in from reference TRBV18 and TRBJ2-5): NAGVMQNPRHLVRRRGQEARLRCSPMKGHSHVYWYRQLPEEGLKFMVYLQKENIIDESGMPKERFSAEFPKEGPSILRIQQVVRGDSAAYFCASSPLMMTSGKETQYFGPGTRLLVL.

This clonotype occurred a few times. The chain uses TRBV27 and TRBJ1-5, with D possibly TRBD1 on 5 matching bases. V dropped 4 bases and J dropped 4 bases, with 8 bases sitting between them. Germline loops: CDR1 MNHEY, CDR2 SMNVEV (reference sequence). The CDR3 loop spans 13 amino acids. In nucleotides, the CDR3 is TGTGCCAGCAGTTCCCCAGGGAATCAGCCCCAGCATTTT. Its translation: CASSSPGNQPQHF.

This clonotype was recorded at least ten times. The chain is built from TRBV11-2 and TRBJ2-4; 8 bases match TRBD1. Germline loops: CDR1 SGHAT, CDR2 FQNNGV. V dropped 5 bases and J dropped 4; count of bases not matched to a gene: 16. The CDR3 extends over 18 amino acids. CDR3 region: CASSPRQGLNPVKNIQYF. The CDR3 DNA reads as TGTGCCAGCAGCCCTCGACAGGGGCTGAACCCAGTAAAAAACATTCAGTACTTC.

This clonotype has just one count. The V gene is TRBV11-2, the J gene TRBJ2-1, with D tentatively TRBD2 (6 bases). The CDR3 loop spans 14 amino acids. The germline V and J ends were trimmed by 6 bases and 7 bases, with 16 bases remaining between them. Germline assignment: CDR1 SGHAT and CDR2 FQNNGV. The CDR3 coding sequence is TGTGCCAGCAGAATAGCGGATAAGAGGAATGAGCAGTTCTTC. Protein: CASRIADKRNEQFF.

The chain joins TRBV28 to TRBJ1-1, with 8 bases matching TRBD1. V lost 5 bases and J lost 3; bases outside the gene matches: 8. The CDR3 loop spans 15 amino acids. Germline V gene data show CDR1 as MDHEN and CDR2 as SYDVKM. CDR3 loop: CASSKTDRGHTEAFF. The DNA for the CDR3 is TGTGCCAGCAGTAAAACTGACAGGGGTCACACTGAAGCTTTCTTT.

The genes are TRBV7-8 and TRBJ1-2; possible D gene TRBD1, 6 bases. This CDR3 is built from 13 residues. The germline V gene has CDR1 SGHVS and CDR2 FQNEAQ. With 2 bases removed from V and 6 bases from J, the gap between germline ends came to 10 bases. As DNA, the CDR3 is TGTGCCAGCAGCTTAAACAGGGAGGATGGCTACACCTTC. It translates to CASSLNREDGYTF.

The chain combines TRBV4-1 with TRBJ2-3; 11 positions agree with TRBD2. The V segment lost 4 bases and the J segment 2 bases; nucleotides outside the gene matches: 5. The germline gives CDR1 MGHRA, CDR2 YSYEKL. CDR3 length: 16 amino acids. For the CDR3, the DNA is TGCGCCAGCAGCCGCGGGACTAGCGGAACCACAGATACGCAGTATTTT. It is translated as CASSRGTSGTTDTQYF.

This clonotype was observed a handful of times. The genes are TRBV12-3 or TRBV12-4 and TRBJ1-2; TRBD1 matches 9 bases. Trimming at V came to 5 bases and at J to 7 bases, leaving 2 bases not matched to a gene. The CDR3 is 12 residues long. Written as DNA, the CDR3 is TGTGCCAGCAGTCCGGACAGGGGTGGCTACACCTTC. This codes for CASSPDRGGYTF.

This rearrangement joins TRBV29-1 to TRBJ2-2; D unresolved. Germline assignment: CDR1 SQVTM and CDR2 ANQGSEA. The CDR3 has 14 amino acids. V was trimmed by 8 bases and J by 3 bases, leaving 16 bases between them. The CDR3 here is CSPQIDTDTGELFF. The DNA of the CDR3 is TGCAGCCCCCAAATAGACACGGACACCGGGGAGCTGTTTTTT.

In this sample, this clonotype is medium-sized (0.01 to 0.1%). V is TRBV5-1 and J is TRBJ2-3; no clear D. V was clipped by 3 bases and J by 5 bases, with 13 bases between them. The CDR3 is 14 residues long. Looked up from germline, CDR1 is SGHRS and CDR2 is YFSETQ. The CDR3: CASSSTRPQDTQYF. In nucleotides, the CDR3 is TGCGCCAGCAGCTCTACAAGACCTCAAGATACGCAGTATTTT.

This chain joins TRBV6-2 or TRBV6-3 and TRBJ1-6; 7 nucleotides align to TRBD1. The CDR3 is 13 residues long. The germline gives CDR1 MNHEY, CDR2 SVGEGT. V lost 2 bases and J lost 18; bases outside the gene matches: 10. The CDR3 sequence is CASSYGQVDVAHF. The CDR3 DNA is TGTGCCAGCAGTTACGGACAGGTAGATGTTGCCCACTTT.

This clonotype was seen only a few times. V gene TRBV18 combines with J gene TRBJ2-7; 13 bases are shared with TRBD2. Germline V lookup: CDR1 KGHSH, CDR2 LQKENI. CDR3 length equals 14 residues. V was clipped by 5 bases and J by 5 bases; unmatched bases: 3. This chain's CDR3 is CASSYGLAGDEQYF. The CDR3 DNA sequence: TGTGCCAGCTCATACGGACTAGCGGGAGACGAGCAGTACTTC.